This TCR beta chain was captured in a study of shared T cell receptors in the human thymus. In germline, CDR1 is LNHNV, CDR2 YYDKDF (reference sequence). This CDR3 has 14 amino acids. V lost 0 bases, J lost 13 bases, and 16 bases lay in between. The table came from immunoSEQ multiplex PCR; TCRdb's copy has only in-frame clones and leaves some out. The table shows about 380,000 clones, with 95% occurring only once. The chain links TRBV15 to TRBJ2-4, with a possible D match to TRBD2 (6 bases). Sequencing was performed on thymocytes. This clonotype was obtained from a human donor. The CDR3 nucleotides read TGTGCCACCAGCAGAGATACCCTCCGGGAGCTCCAGTACTTC. Protein sequence: CATSRDTLRELQYF. The variable domain in full, with the rest retrieved from reference TRBV15 and TRBJ2-4, is DAMVIQNPRYQVTQFGKPVTLSCSQTLNHNVMYWYQQKSSQAPKLLFHYYDKDFNNEADTPDNFQSRRPNTSFCFLDIRSPGLGDTAMYLCATSRDTLRELQYFGAGTRLSVL.